These 15 T cell receptor beta chains were all obtained from the same sample, sequenced in a study of blood T cell repertoires in COVID-19. Profiling relied on immunoSEQ multiplex PCR, and the TCRdb table lists in-frame clones only, not all of them. There are hundreds of thousands of clones in the sample; 70% to 90% occur only once, and approximately 3% lies in the top ten. The sample was peripheral blood. The receptors stem from a woman in her twenties or thirties with COVID-19, enrolled during active disease.

The table lists this clone with a count of one. The rearrangement links TRBV11-3 to TRBJ2-1; a weak D match, TRBD1 (6 bases). The CDR3 has 15 residues. Germline assignment: CDR1 SGHNT and CDR2 YENEEA. V was clipped by 5 bases and J by 7 bases, with 18 bases between them. The DNA of the CDR3 is TGTGCCAGCAGCAAATGGGGGCGGAGTGGAAATGAGCAGTTCTTC. This sequence encodes CASSKWGRSGNEQFF.

This clone was seen only once. V is TRBV13 and J is TRBJ2-3, with TRBD2 matching 12 bases. J gave up 3 bases and V 4 bases, and 5 bases lay outside the gene matches. Germline values: CDR1 PRHDT, CDR2 FYEKMQ (reference sequence). The CDR3 spans 16 residues. CDR3 sequence (DNA): TGTGCCAGCAGCTCTCTAGCGGGAGGGCCGACAGATACGCAGTATTTT. Translating gives CASSSLAGGPTDTQYF. Based on the CDR3 plus reference TRBV13 and TRBJ2-3, the full variable domain is AAGVIQSPRHLIKEKRETATLKCYPIPRHDTVYWYQQGPGQDPQFLISFYEKMQSDKGSIPDRFSAQQFSDYHSELNMSSLELGDSALYFCASSSLAGGPTDTQYFGPGTRLTVL.

The J gene is TRBJ2-7, the V gene TRBV2; TRBD2 aligns across 10 bases. Losses at the gene ends were 6 bases for V and 2 bases for J; bases not matched to a gene: 1. The CDR3 has 13 amino acids. Per germline, CDR1 SNHLY and CDR2 FYNNEI. The CDR3 DNA reads TGTGCCAGCAGGACTAGCGGGCCCTACGAGCAGTACGTC. Translation gives CASRTSGPYEQYV.

The CDR3 region is CASSLSSYEQYV. The CDR3 coding sequence is TGTGCCAGCAGTCTTAGCTCCTACGAGCAGTACGTC. This rearrangement joins TRBV2 to TRBJ2-7, with no clear D. This CDR3 has 12 amino acids. V was shortened by 5 bases and J by 0 bases, with 5 bases between the two germline ends. Per the germline V gene, CDR1 is SNHLY and CDR2 is FYNNEI.

This clone occurred once. V is TRBV7-2 and J is TRBJ2-7; 7 bases map to TRBD2. The J segment lost 5 bases and the V segment lost 4 bases, leaving 8 bases of the junction unmatched. Germline V gene data show CDR1 as SGHTA and CDR2 as FQGNSA. The CDR3 length is 14 residues. The DNA for the CDR3 is TGTGCCAGCAGCTCCGATTGGGGAGGGGACGAGCAGTACTTC. Protein product: CASSSDWGGDEQYF.

The chain combines TRBV4-3 with TRBJ2-3; TRBD2 matches at 11 bases. J was trimmed by 5 bases and V by 3 bases; bases with no gene match: 7. There are 16 residues in the CDR3. Germline CDR1 is LGHNA and CDR2 is YSLEER. This CDR3 is CASSHRAGTSGDTQYF. The CDR3 nucleotides are TGCGCCAGCAGCCATAGAGCAGGGACTAGCGGAGATACGCAGTATTTT.

This chain links TRBV30 with TRBJ2-1, with TRBD2 matching 11 bases. There are 15 residues in the CDR3. In germline, CDR1 is GTSNPN, CDR2 SVGIG (reference sequence). The ends lost 3 bases at V and 5 bases at J; junction bases unmatched: 6. This CDR3 reads CAWSPLAGVNNEQFF. As DNA, the CDR3 is TGTGCCTGGAGCCCACTAGCGGGAGTTAACAATGAGCAGTTCTTC.

CDR3 sequence reads: CASSQDFSGVGNEQFF. The CDR3 DNA follows: TGTGCCAGCAGCCAAGATTTTTCGGGAGTGGGGAATGAGCAGTTCTTC. The chain uses TRBV3-1 (or the pseudogene TRBV3-2) and TRBJ2-1, with a possible D match to TRBD2 (6 bases). This CDR3 spans 16 amino acids. CDR1 is LGHDT and CDR2 is YNNKEL in the germline V gene (reference sequence). V lost 0 bases, J lost 7 bases, and 16 bases lay in between.

The chain recombines TRBV7-2 with TRBJ1-6; tentative D call: TRBD1 (6 bases). Per germline, CDR1 SGHTA and CDR2 FQGNSA. The CDR3 sequence is 15 residues long. V was cut by 3 bases and J by 14 bases, with 20 bases left in between. CDR3 DNA sequence: TGTGCCAGCAGCTTGGGAGGGGGAAATCGAAGGACCCTCCACTTT. Amino acid sequence: CASSLGGGNRRTLHF.

The J gene is TRBJ1-2, the V gene TRBV7-9, with D maybe TRBD1 (6 bases). The V gene lost 5 bases and the J gene lost 0 bases, with 13 bases spanning the gap. Germline V gene data show CDR1 as SEHNR and CDR2 as FQNEAQ (reference sequence). The CDR3 is 15 amino acids. The CDR3 sequence is CASSPGASPNYGYTF. As DNA, the CDR3 is TGTGCCAGCAGCCCAGGGGCGTCGCCTAACTATGGCTACACCTTC.

The chain uses TRBV4-1 and TRBJ2-3; D possibly corresponds to TRBD1 (5 bases). The germline V and J ends were trimmed by 1 base and 6 bases, with 14 bases remaining between them. There are 15 residues in the CDR3. Per the germline V gene, CDR1 is MGHRA and CDR2 is YSYEKL. CDR3: CASSQVSSQGDTQYF. The CDR3 DNA is TGCGCCAGCAGCCAAGTGTCATCGCAGGGCGATACGCAGTATTTT.

This rearrangement joins TRBV6-5 to TRBJ2-2, with D perhaps TRBD1 (5 bases). The V end was cut by 5 bases, the J end by 10 bases, with 17 bases between. This CDR3 contains 14 residues. The germline gives CDR1 MNHEY, CDR2 SVGAGI. The CDR3 nucleotides read TGTGCCAGCAGTACGATCAGGGCCCCTGTGGAGCTGTTTTTT. Translation: CASSTIRAPVELFF.

The J gene is TRBJ1-6, the V gene TRBV5-5; D is possibly TRBD1 (5 bases). V dropped 4 bases and J dropped 8 bases, with 19 bases sitting between them. CDR1 is SGHKS, CDR2 YYEKEE, per germline (reference sequence). The CDR3 runs to 16 residues. The CDR3 is CASSHSTAIFDSPLHF. CDR3 DNA: TGTGCCAGCAGCCATTCGACAGCCATTTTTGATTCACCCCTCCACTTT.

The V call is TRBV28, the J call TRBJ2-7, with TRBD1 matching 7 bases. Germline V gene sequence: CDR1 MDHEN, CDR2 SYDVKM. This CDR3 region has 13 residues. With 8 bases clipped from V and 2 bases from J, the junction kept 6 bases outside the gene matches. The CDR3 DNA is TGTGCCAGCTGCCGGGACAGTACCTACGAGCAGTACTTC. Protein product: CASCRDSTYEQYF.

The gene calls are TRBV7-2 and TRBJ2-2; D unclear. Trimming left V 5 bases short and J 7 bases short, with 11 bases between. CDR1 is SGHTA and CDR2 is FQGNSA in the germline V gene. This CDR3 is built from 13 residues. Here the CDR3 reads CASSPPIIGELFF. The CDR3 nucleotides read TGTGCCAGCAGCCCCCCAATCATCGGGGAGCTGTTTTTT.